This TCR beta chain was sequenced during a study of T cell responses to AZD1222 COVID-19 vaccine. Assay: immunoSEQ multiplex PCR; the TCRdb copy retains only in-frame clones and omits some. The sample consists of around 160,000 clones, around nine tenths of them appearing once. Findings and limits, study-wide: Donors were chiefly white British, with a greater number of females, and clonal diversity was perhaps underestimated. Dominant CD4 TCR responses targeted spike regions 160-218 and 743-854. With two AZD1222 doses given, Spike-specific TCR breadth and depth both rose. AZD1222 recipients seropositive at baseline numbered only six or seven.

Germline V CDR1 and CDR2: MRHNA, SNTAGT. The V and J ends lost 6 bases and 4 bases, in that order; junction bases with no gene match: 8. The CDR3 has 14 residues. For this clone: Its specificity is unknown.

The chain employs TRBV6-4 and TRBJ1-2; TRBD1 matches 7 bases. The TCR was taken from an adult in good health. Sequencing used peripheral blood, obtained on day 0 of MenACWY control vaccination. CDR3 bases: TGTGCCAGCAGGCGGGACAGCCGTTCCTATGGCTACACCTTC. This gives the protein CASRRDSRSYGYTF.